One sample yielded the 26 T cell receptor beta chains listed below, sequenced in a study of radiation and T cells in renal cell carcinoma. Sequencing used immunoSEQ multiplex PCR; TCRdb keeps in-frame clones, though not all of them. Of some 80,000 clones listed, 70% to 90% are singletons. As to time point: blood 2 weeks post-SBRT. The treatment denotes: 15 Gy SBRT to primary tumor, nephrectomy 4 weeks later. The sequencing used blood, collected from a patient whose treatment included radiotherapy and nephrectomy. All receptors derive from a woman between 45 and 65 years old with renal cell carcinoma.

The chain is built from TRBV6-6 and TRBJ1-2; 9 bases are a match to TRBD1. Germline CDR1 MNHNY, CDR2 SVGAGI (reference sequence). The CDR3 spans 14 residues. V gave up 0 bases and J gave up 8 bases; unmatched junction bases: 4. The CDR3 region is CASSYSTGGRGYTF. The DNA of the CDR3 is TGTGCCAGCAGTTACTCCACAGGGGGCCGGGGCTACACCTTC.

The genes are TRBV10-1 and TRBJ1-3; no reliable D call. This CDR3 comprises 14 residues. Germline loops: CDR1 WNHNN, CDR2 SYGVQD (reference sequence). Trimming took off 0 bases at V and 8 bases at J, with 11 bases between the two ends. CDR3 region: CASSESFRPDTIYF. DNA for the CDR3: TGCGCCAGCAGTGAGTCATTTCGCCCTGACACCATATATTTT.

The J gene is TRBJ2-3, the V gene TRBV5-1, with D unresolved. Germline V gives CDR1 SGHRS, CDR2 YFSETQ. This CDR3 has 13 amino acids. V gave up 3 bases and J gave up 6 bases, with 11 bases separating them. The DNA of the CDR3 is TGCGCCAGCAGCTACTCCAGAGCTGATACGCAGTATTTT. It yields the protein CASSYSRADTQYF. Filled out from reference TRBV5-1 and TRBJ2-3, the complete variable domain reads KAGVTQTPRYLIKTRGQQVTLSCSPISGHRSVSWYQQTPGQGLQFLFEYFSETQRNKGNFPGRFSGRQFSNSRSEMNVSTLELGDSALYLCASSYSRADTQYFGPGTRLTVL.

As concerns this clone: One end of the junction fails to match germline, which may point to a read error. The chain recombines TRBV29-1 with TRBJ2-7, with a tentative D call TRBD1 (5 bases). CDR3 size: 14 residues. The germline CDR1 and CDR2 sequences are SQVTM and ANQGSEA. In DNA, the CDR3 is TGCAGCGTTAAAGAGTCAGGGTTAGGGTACGAGCAGTACTTC. Amino acids: CSVKESGLGYEQYF.

The chain carries TRBV19 and TRBJ1-1; the D gene is possibly TRBD1 (5 bases). CDR1 LNHDA and CDR2 SQIVND come from the germline V gene (reference sequence). Trimming cost V 4 bases and J 2 bases, with 11 bases left between them. There are 14 residues in the CDR3. The CDR3 coding sequence is TGTGCCAGTAGTAACCGGGACTTTAACACTGAAGCTTTCTTT. It yields the protein CASSNRDFNTEAFF.

The chain recombines TRBV6-5 with TRBJ1-2, with D possibly being TRBD1 (5 bases). The germline V gene has CDR1 MNHEY and CDR2 SVGAGI. Trimming cost V 6 bases and J 7 bases, with 18 bases left between them. CDR3 length equals 14 residues. The CDR3 sequence: CASSPAGALFGYTF. The DNA of the CDR3 is TGTGCCAGCAGCCCGGCTGGGGCCCTATTTGGCTACACCTTC.

The V call is TRBV11-2, the J call TRBJ2-7; no reliable D call. Trimming pared 0 bases from V and 7 bases from J, leaving 4 bases between. There are 11 residues in the CDR3. The germline V gene encodes CDR1 SGHAT and CDR2 FQNNGV. The CDR3 nucleotides are TGTGCCAGCAGCTTAGATTTGGAGCAGTACTTC. Its translation is CASSLDLEQYF. Full variable domain (rest looked up from reference TRBV11-2 and TRBJ2-7): EAGVAQSPRYKIIEKRQSVAFWCNPISGHATLYWYQQILGQGPKLLIQFQNNGVVDDSQLPKDRFSAERLKGVDSTLKIQPAKLEDSAVYLCASSLDLEQYFGPGTRLTVT.

The genes are TRBV19 and TRBJ2-3; D is perhaps TRBD1 or TRBD2 (5 bases each). Per the germline V gene, CDR1 is LNHDA and CDR2 is SQIVND (reference sequence). This CDR3 comprises 16 residues. V was trimmed by 9 bases and J by 0 bases, leaving 19 bases between them. The CDR3: CASPTGQPLSTDTQYF. The CDR3 bases are TGTGCCAGCCCAACGGGGCAACCTCTGAGCACAGATACGCAGTATTTT.

V gene TRBV7-2 combines with J gene TRBJ1-2; 7 positions match TRBD1. V lost 5 bases, J lost 5 bases, and 11 bases stayed unmatched. The CDR3 has 15 amino acids. Per germline, CDR1 SGHTA and CDR2 FQGNSA. This chain's CDR3 is CASSLTGSSLYGYTF. CDR3 coding DNA: TGTGCCAGCAGCCTGACAGGGAGTTCCCTATATGGCTACACCTTC.

The chain uses TRBV9 and TRBJ2-7, with TRBD2 matching 9 bases. This CDR3 comprises 15 residues. The germline V gene encodes CDR1 SGDLS and CDR2 YYNGEE. Losses at the gene ends were 2 bases for V and 4 bases for J; bases not matched to a gene: 7. CDR3: CASSVLSGGPYEQYF. The CDR3, as DNA: TGTGCCAGCAGCGTCCTAAGCGGGGGGCCGTACGAGCAGTACTTC.

The chain recombines TRBV19 with TRBJ2-7, with 7 nucleotides matching TRBD1. CDR3 length: 14 residues. Germline V lookup: CDR1 LNHDA, CDR2 SQIVND (reference sequence). V shed 3 bases and J 3 bases; nucleotides not matched to a gene: 5. DNA for the CDR3: TGTGCCAGTAGTATTAACAGGGGTGGCTACGAGCAGTACTTC. This translates into CASSINRGGYEQYF.

This chain uses TRBV7-8 with TRBJ1-6; D remains unclear. V was clipped by 0 bases and J by 0 bases, with 9 bases between them. The CDR3 runs to 17 residues. Germline values: CDR1 SGHVS, CDR2 FQNEAQ. Written as DNA, the CDR3 is TGTGCCAGCAGCTTAGCGTCCGGGAGCTCCTATAATTCACCCCTCCACTTT. Its translation is CASSLASGSSYNSPLHF.

This chain joins TRBV19 and TRBJ2-3, with 9 bases that match TRBD2. CDR1 is LNHDA and CDR2 is SQIVND in the germline V gene (reference sequence). The CDR3 is made up of 16 amino acids. The trim removed 4 bases at V and 0 bases at J, leaving 5 bases unmatched. The CDR3 DNA reads as TGTGCCAGTAGTACAATAGCGGGGGCCAGCACAGATACGCAGTATTTT. As protein: CASSTIAGASTDTQYF.

The J gene is TRBJ1-2, the V gene TRBV4-1; weak D call: TRBD1 (5 bases). V was clipped by 1 base and J by 6 bases, with 9 bases between them. Germline assignment: CDR1 MGHRA and CDR2 YSYEKL. The CDR3 is 13 amino acids. Here the CDR3 reads CASSQVGVHGYTF. For the CDR3, the DNA is TGCGCCAGCAGCCAAGTGGGGGTCCATGGCTACACCTTC.

This sequence joins TRBV5-4 and TRBJ2-1, with 11 bases matching TRBD2. V was clipped by 2 bases and J by 5 bases; unmatched bases: 6. CDR1 is SGHNT, CDR2 YYREEE, per germline (reference sequence). CDR3 length equals 16 residues. CDR3 coding DNA: TGTGCCAGCAGCTTAGCTAGCGGGAGGTTTGACAATGAGCAGTTCTTC. It encodes CASSLASGRFDNEQFF.

V usage is TRBV19 and J usage is TRBJ1-5, with TRBD1 matching 9 bases. J was trimmed by 7 bases and V by 6 bases; bases with no gene match: 7. CDR1 and CDR2 (germline): LNHDA, SQIVND (reference sequence). The CDR3 covers 14 residues. The DNA of the CDR3 is TGTGCCAGTAGAACAGGGGGCGCGTGGCAGCCCCAGCATTTT. Translated: CASRTGGAWQPQHF.

The chain employs TRBV7-2 and TRBJ2-7; no clear D gene. Germline CDR1 is SGHTA and CDR2 is FQGNSA. V was shortened by 1 base and J by 2 bases, with 9 bases between the two germline ends. The CDR3 is 14 amino acids. CDR3 protein: CASSLDGSPYEQYF. As DNA, the CDR3 is TGTGCCAGCAGCTTAGACGGGTCCCCCTACGAGCAGTACTTC.

The chain combines TRBV5-4 with TRBJ1-1, with 9 bases aligning to TRBD1. V trimming: 4 bases; J trimming: 4 bases; junction bases outside the gene matches: 11. Germline values: CDR1 SGHNT, CDR2 YYREEE (reference sequence). The CDR3 sequence is 16 residues long. The CDR3 loop is CASSAGQGVHGTEAFF. CDR3 in DNA: TGTGCCAGCAGCGCGGGACAGGGCGTTCACGGCACTGAAGCTTTCTTT.

This chain uses TRBV10-3 with TRBJ2-2; TRBD1 matches at 9 bases. With 3 bases clipped from V and 3 bases from J, the junction kept 11 bases outside the gene matches. Germline V gene sequence: CDR1 ENHRY, CDR2 SYGVKD. This CDR3 has 18 residues. The CDR3 sequence: CAISEEGPGTGYTGELFF. CDR3 nucleotide sequence: TGTGCCATCAGTGAAGAAGGGCCCGGGACAGGGTACACCGGGGAGCTGTTTTTT.

The chain links TRBV5-6 to TRBJ2-7; weak D call: TRBD1 (5 bases). Germline assignment: CDR1 SGHDT and CDR2 YYEEEE. The CDR3 length is 13 residues. The ends were cut back, 4 bases at V and 2 bases at J, with 10 bases in the middle. The CDR3 spells CASSVDTTYEQYF. DNA of the CDR3: TGTGCCAGCAGCGTGGACACAACCTACGAGCAGTACTTC.

The chain has TRBV7-2 and TRBJ2-7; 7 bases match TRBD2. The V gene end was trimmed by 7 bases and the J gene end by 4 bases; junction bases not matched to a gene: 10. This CDR3 has 14 amino acids. The germline V gene has CDR1 SGHTA and CDR2 FQGNSA. The DNA for the CDR3 is TGTGCCAGCATCGATAATTACGGGGGGTACGAGCAGTACTTC. Its protein product is CASIDNYGGYEQYF.

The rearrangement uses TRBV19 and TRBJ1-5; D perhaps matches TRBD1 (5 bases). The germline CDR1 and CDR2 sequences are LNHDA and SQIVND (reference sequence). V dropped 3 bases and J dropped 9 bases, with 21 bases sitting between them. The CDR3 length is 16 residues. The CDR3 coding sequence is TGTGCCAGTAGTATTGGCGGAGCAGGGAGGGGAGGGCCCCAGCATTTT. It yields the protein CASSIGGAGRGGPQHF. The variable domain in full, completed from reference TRBV19 and TRBJ1-5, reads DGGITQSPKYLFRKEGQNVTLSCEQNLNHDAMYWYRQDPGQGLRLIYYSQIVNDFQKGDIAEGYSVSREKKESFPLTVTSAQKNPTAFYLCASSIGGAGRGGPQHFGDGTRLSIL.

The J gene is TRBJ2-1, the V gene TRBV7-2; D gene uncertain. Trimming pared 4 bases from V and 4 bases from J, leaving 17 bases between. Germline values: CDR1 SGHTA, CDR2 FQGNSA. CDR3 length: 16 amino acids. In nucleotides, the CDR3 is TGTGCCAGCAGCTCCCCCCCCACCGAAATTTACAATGAGCAGTTCTTC. This gives the protein CASSSPPTEIYNEQFF.

The V call is TRBV5-1, the J call TRBJ2-2; a weak D match, TRBD2 (5 bases). This CDR3 is built from 15 residues. Per the germline V gene, CDR1 is SGHRS and CDR2 is YFSETQ. The V end was cut by 6 bases, the J end by 9 bases, with 21 bases between. The CDR3 sequence: CASTTPGSGGRELFF. Here the CDR3 DNA reads TGCGCCAGCACCACCCCGGGGAGCGGCGGGCGGGAGCTGTTTTTT.

V gene TRBV15 combines with J gene TRBJ2-7, with a tentative D call TRBD2 (6 bases). Germline-derived CDR1 and CDR2 are LNHNV and YYDKDF (reference sequence). This CDR3 spans 13 amino acids. Trimming removed 6 bases from V and 1 base from J, with 10 bases in between. CDR3 loop: CATSIGGSYEQYF. In nucleotides, the CDR3 is TGTGCCACCAGTATCGGGGGATCCTACGAGCAGTACTTC.

The rearrangement joins TRBV11-3 to TRBJ2-1; 8 bases map to TRBD2. Trimming removed 5 bases from V and 0 bases from J; junction bases left unmatched: 3. Looked up from germline, CDR1 is SGHNT and CDR2 is YENEEA. CDR3 length: 15 amino acids. CDR3 sequence: CASSPSGSSYNEQFF. CDR3 nucleotide sequence: TGTGCCAGCAGCCCGAGCGGGAGCTCCTACAATGAGCAGTTCTTC.